The rows below give T cell receptor beta chains drawn from one sample of a study of T cells in Graves' hyperthyroidism and ophthalmopathy. TCRdb analysed the multiplex PCR reads with MiXCR anew, one entry per CDR3 protein. This repertoire shows a few hundred thousand distinct CDR3 sequences, approximately 17% found once; its top ten account for 15% to 20%. Sequencing input: blood. The source of these receptors is a woman aged 18 to 35 with Graves' ophthalmopathy. Each CDR3 is given with its conserved first and last residue. Each record gives: J gene, V gene, clone size, D gene, CDR3 protein, CDR3 DNA. A D gene is named only where the DNA matches it firmly. Clone size, where shown, is once, few, many, or a class for clones that have expanded.

TRBJ1-2,TRBV28,few,.,CASRVTNGGYTF,TGTGCCAGCAGAGTCACAAATGGGGGCTACACCTTC
TRBJ2-7,TRBV4-3,few,TRBD2,CASSQDASGSLEQYF,TGCGCCAGCAGCCAAGATGCCAGCGGGAGCCTCGAGCAGTACTTC
TRBJ2-1,TRBV4-2,few,TRBD2,CASSQDAGGFYNEQFF,TGTGCCAGCAGCCAAGACGCGGGGGGGTTCTACAATGAGCAGTTCTTC
TRBJ2-7,TRBV28,many,.,CASSYGTYEQYF,TGTGCCAGCAGTTACGGAACCTACGAGCAGTACTTC
TRBJ2-1,TRBV5-1,many,.,CASSWVGPGQINEQFF,TGCGCCAGCAGCTGGGTGGGTCCGGGGCAAATCAATGAGCAGTTCTTC
TRBJ2-1,TRBV11-2,many,TRBD2,CASSLERGAYNEQFF,TGTGCCAGCAGCTTAGAGCGGGGGGCTTACAATGAGCAGTTCTTC
TRBJ2-5,TRBV20-1,.,.,CSAEPGHTQETQYF,TGCAGTGCTGAACCGGGACACACCCAAGAGACCCAGTACTTC
TRBJ2-1,TRBV11-2,many,.,CASSLGAEGNEQFF,TGTGCCAGCAGCTTAGGGGCAGAAGGAAATGAGCAGTTCTTC
TRBJ2-7,TRBV7-9,many,TRBD1,CASSLSGTGVGEQYF,TGTGCCAGCAGCTTATCCGGGACAGGGGTGGGCGAGCAGTACTTC
TRBJ2-3,TRBV3-1,few,TRBD2,CASSQNFLGGGGTDTQYF,TGTGCCAGCAGCCAGAACTTCCTCGGCGGGGGGGGAACGGATACGCAGTATTTT
TRBJ2-7,TRBV5-6,many,.,CASSPGTKYEQYF,TGTGCCAGCAGCCCTGGGACAAAGTACGAGCAGTACTTC
TRBJ2-4,TRBV12-3/TRBV12-4,few,.,CASSFHLRVLAKNIQYF,TGTGCCAGCAGTTTCCACCTCAGGGTGTTAGCCAAAAACATTCAGTACTTC
TRBJ2-3,TRBV9,few,.,CASSVAGTSTDTQYF,TGTGCCAGCAGCGTGGCGGGTACTAGCACAGATACGCAGTATTTT
TRBJ2-7,TRBV28,.,.,CASSFVTASYEQYF,TGTGCCAGCAGTTTTGTCACGGCCTCCTACGAGCAGTACTTC
TRBJ2-6,TRBV7-9,.,TRBD1,CASSLLTGANGANVLTF,TGTGCCAGCAGCCTGCTGACAGGGGCGAACGGGGCCAACGTCCTGACTTTC
TRBJ1-5,TRBV29-1,many,.,CSVEQGFGQPQHF,TGCAGCGTTGAACAGGGTTTTGGGCAGCCCCAGCATTTT